This T cell receptor beta chain originates from a study of T cell responses to AZD1222 COVID-19 vaccine. The table came from immunoSEQ multiplex PCR; TCRdb's copy has only in-frame clones and leaves some out. The sample yields under 110,000 clones, about nine tenths seen once. Germline values: CDR1 SGHNT, CDR2 YENEEA. J was trimmed by 3 bases and V by 4 bases; bases with no gene match: 10. This CDR3 has 16 amino acids. A remark on this clone: Antigen unknown.

Study results and limitations: Clonal diversity was possibly underestimated; the donors were predominantly white British and more often female. At baseline, just a handful of AZD1222 recipients tested seropositive. In the spike-specific TCR repertoire, nearly half reportedly target unmutated variant regions.

This TCR was recovered from an adult in good health. The chain uses TRBV11-3 and TRBJ2-3; 7 bases line up with TRBD1. Sequenced material: peripheral blood, taken on day 0 of AZD1222 vaccination. CDR3 loop: CASSSITGAGTDTQYF. CDR3 DNA: TGTGCCAGCAGCTCGATCACAGGGGCTGGGACAGATACGCAGTATTTT.